Listed below are T cell receptor beta chains from one sample, sequenced in a study of T cell responses to AZD1222 COVID-19 vaccine. Here immunoSEQ multiplex PCR was the method, and the copy in TCRdb shows in-frame clones only, minus some. The table lists 140,000 or so clones, around 88% of them singletons. The sample consisted of peripheral blood, taken on day 0 of AZD1222 vaccination. The receptors were gathered from an adult in good health. The CDR3 runs from the conserved cysteine through the conserved F or W. Fields, in order: J gene, D gene, V gene, clone size, CDR3 DNA, CDR3 protein. The D gene is left open where the match is weak. For some rows the clone size is stated as once, few or many, or as a class when expanded; others skip it.

>TRBJ1-1|.|TRBV18|once
TGTGCCAGCTCCCCGGACGCGCAGGGTGAAGCTTTCTTT
CASSPDAQGEAFF
>TRBJ1-5|.|TRBV5-8|.
TGTGCCAGCAGCTTTGCAAATCAGCCCCAGCATTTT
CASSFANQPQHF
>TRBJ2-5|.|TRBV13|once
TGTGCCAGCAGCCCACCCTTTGGGCAGGCTGACCAAGAGACCCAGTACTTC
CASSPPFGQADQETQYF
>TRBJ1-6|.|TRBV5-1|.
TGCGCCAGCAGCTTGGATGGGGTACGAAATTCACCCCTCCACTTT
CASSLDGVRNSPLHF
>TRBJ1-2|.|TRBV30|.
TGTGCCTGGAGTATCCACACCGTTAACTATGGCTACACCTTC
CAWSIHTVNYGYTF
>TRBJ2-7|.|TRBV18|.
TGTGCCAGCTCACCACGAGGCCAGATCTACGAGCAGTACTTC
CASSPRGQIYEQYF
>TRBJ1-1|.|TRBV12-3/TRBV12-4|.
TGTGCCAGCAGTTTTTGGGGCACTGAAGCTTTCTTT
CASSFWGTEAFF
>TRBJ1-6|TRBD1|TRBV10-3|.
TGTGCCATCAGTGAGAGAGGACAGGGGGCATATTCACCCCTCCACTTT
CAISERGQGAYSPLHF
>TRBJ1-2|.|TRBV4-1|.
TGCGCCAGCAGCCAAGACCAGCGGGGGGCGAGTCGAGGCTACACCTTC
CASSQDQRGASRGYTF
>TRBJ2-5|.|TRBV7-9|.
TGTGCCAGCAGATTCGGACTCGGCGAGACCCAGTACTTC
CASRFGLGETQYF
>TRBJ1-6|.|TRBV10-3|.
TGTGCCATCAGGAGGGGATCGGGTAATTCACCCCTCCACTTT
CAIRRGSGNSPLHF
>TRBJ1-5|.|TRBV4-3|.
TGCGCCAGCAGCCCAAACCCTCTTCAGCCCCAGCATTTT
CASSPNPLQPQHF
>TRBJ2-1|TRBD1|TRBV5-1|.
TGCGCCAGCAGCTTGGCCGGGACAGGGTGGTTCTTC
CASSLAGTGWFF